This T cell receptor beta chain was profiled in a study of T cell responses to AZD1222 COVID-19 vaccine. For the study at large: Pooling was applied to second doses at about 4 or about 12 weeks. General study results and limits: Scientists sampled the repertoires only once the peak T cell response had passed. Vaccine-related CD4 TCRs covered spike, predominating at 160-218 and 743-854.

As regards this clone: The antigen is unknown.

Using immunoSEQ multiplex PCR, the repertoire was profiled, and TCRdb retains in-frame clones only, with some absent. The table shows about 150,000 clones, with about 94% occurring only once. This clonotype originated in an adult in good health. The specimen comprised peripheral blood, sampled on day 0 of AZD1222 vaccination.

The CDR3 DNA sequence: TGTGCCAGCACCCCCGGACAGGGGGTTTACGAGCAGTACTTC. Residues: CASTPGQGVYEQYF. The rearrangement links TRBV6-5 to TRBJ2-7, with 10 bases lining up with TRBD1. Germline-derived CDR1 and CDR2 are MNHEY and SVGAGI. Trimming removed 7 bases from V and 4 bases from J; junction bases left unmatched: 7. The CDR3 has 14 amino acids.